This T cell receptor beta chain was captured by sequencing in a study of T-cell reconstitution after alpha-beta-depleted transplantation in children (dated by TCRdb to about 2016). In terms of the full investigation: Using TCR repertoire profiling, the study followed T-cell immune reconstitution in a quantitative way in children after TCRalphabeta/CD19-depleted allogeneic hematopoietic cell transplantation.

Note on this clonotype: The antigen this receptor binds is unknown. The record has no base qualities; no much larger clone is one base away.

Explained via the paper, the treatment or condition label denotes: allogeneic hematopoietic cell transplantation with graft depleted of TCRalphabeta T cells and CD19 B cells. TCRalphabeta/CD19-depleted allogeneic hematopoietic cell grafts were given to the transplant recipients, all of whom were children. The paper's findings and limits, for the study overall: In some patients, high TCRbeta diversity at day 60 was attributed to recipient T cells and intrathymic progenitors that had survived conditioning. The apparently early recovery of alphabetaT-cell counts about two months after transplant reportedly depended on only several hundred rapidly expanded clones that came from non-depleted graft cells. The frequencies of hyperexpanded clones fell over the following months, and after one year, T-cell counts and TCRbeta diversity were mostly attributed to newly produced T cells.

From the cysteine up to the phenylalanine, the CDR3 has a length of 17 residues. CDR3 DNA only is kept here, 51 bases in frame from base 1. V is cut by 1 base and J by 0 bases, and the space between the germline ends is 13 bases. Per the germline V gene, KGHDR is the CDR1 and SFDVKD is the CDR2. Receptor amplification or capture employed PCR. Reads for this sample came from an Illumina HiSeq 2500. To normalize quantification of the TCRbeta repertoire, the TCR libraries were built with molecular barcoding that relied on unique molecular identifiers. TCRdb itself trimmed the public reads at Q25 with fastp, ran MiXCR and retained productive beta chains. Merged by CDR3 protein, the rows form single entries marked with the most common genes and DNA. The sample table lists about 640,000 distinct CDR3 sequences, around 13% of them with a count of one. 2.2% of the sample comes from the top ten.

This receptor was identified in a male patient aged 5 to 17 who had a stem cell transplant for acute myeloid leukemia, so the T cells may come from the graft donor. The chain was built from TRBV24-1 and TRBJ2-3; the D region possibly corresponds to TRBD1 (6 bases align). The source material was PBMCs, mostly from graft donor cells, sampled 360 days after TCRalphabeta/CD19-depleted stem cell transplant. Read as DNA, the sequence is TGTGCCACCAGTGATTTCCTCGGGACACTAAGCACAGATACGCAGTATTTT. This gives the protein CATSDFLGTLSTDTQYF.